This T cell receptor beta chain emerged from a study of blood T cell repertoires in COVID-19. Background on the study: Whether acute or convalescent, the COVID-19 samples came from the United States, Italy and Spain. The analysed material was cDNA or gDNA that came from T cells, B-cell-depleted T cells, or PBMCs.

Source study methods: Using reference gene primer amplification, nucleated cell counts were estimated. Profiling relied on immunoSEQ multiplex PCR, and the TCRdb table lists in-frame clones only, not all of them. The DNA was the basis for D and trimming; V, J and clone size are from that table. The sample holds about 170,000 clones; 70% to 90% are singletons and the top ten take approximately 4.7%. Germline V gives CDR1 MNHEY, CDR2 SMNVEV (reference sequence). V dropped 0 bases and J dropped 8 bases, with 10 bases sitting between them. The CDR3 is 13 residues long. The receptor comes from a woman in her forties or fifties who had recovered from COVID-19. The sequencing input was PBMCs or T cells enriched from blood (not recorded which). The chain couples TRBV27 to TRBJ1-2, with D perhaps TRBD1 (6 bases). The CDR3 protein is CASSLSQGKGYTF. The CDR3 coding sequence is TGTGCCAGCAGTTTATCCCAGGGGAAGGGCTACACCTTC.